The clone carrying this TCR beta chain was observed at least ten times. The target antigen is unknown. V lost 3 bases, J lost 5 bases, and 7 bases lay in between. The CDR3 spans 11 residues. The germline V gene has CDR1 DFQATT and CDR2 SNEGSKA (reference sequence). The data stem from a study of CD8+CD57+ T cells in acquired aplastic anemia. The wider study: Sorted CD4+ and CD8+ cells gave an average of roughly 3 ug of DNA.

CDR3 and TCR beta VDJ profiling relied on a genomic DNA template. TCRdb redid the calling of the reads with MiXCR, one entry per CDR3 protein. The table includes about 180,000 distinct CDR3 sequences, roughly 48% detected once. Individuals selected for sequencing had exhibited CD8+CD57+ cell expansion on flow cytometry. Everyone among the patients had severe acquired aplastic anemia. Findings and limits, study-wide: Researchers report that around 30 CD8+ CDR3 sequences appeared in both patients and controls.

J is TRBJ2-5 and V is TRBV20-1; D remains ambiguous. The material sequenced was sorted CD4+, CD8+, or CD8+CD57+ T cells (not recorded which) from PBMCs. The source of this sequence is a human donor with aplastic anemia. CDR3 DNA sequence: TGCAGTGCTAGTCAACGGGAGACCCAGTACTTC. Translated: CSASQRETQYF.